The text below deals with one T cell receptor beta chain. Antigen: not known. The record originates from a study of blood T cells in healthy people across ages. Study-wide results and caveats: Measured against age, TCR beta diversity per million T cells decreased in a roughly linear manner.

Primers used in a second PCR of about 7 to 12 cycles were a sample-barcoded 5' primer and a J-beta primer mix. One entry per CDR3 protein results from TCRdb running MiXCR on the 5' RACE reads. The sample shows about 640,000 distinct CDR3 sequences, under 65% of them seen only once. Each sample gave at least 7 million isolated PBMCs. Extractions gave at least 5.5 micrograms of total RNA per sample. The sequenced sample consisted of blood. This clonotype originated in a man aged 55 to 70 in good health.

In DNA form, the CDR3 reads TGTGCCAGCAGCGCAACCTTAGGAAGGGATGAGCAGTTCTTC. Its translation: CASSATLGRDEQFF. The chain combines TRBV7-2 with TRBJ2-1; D remains unclear. The CDR3 runs to 14 residues. Per the germline V gene, CDR1 is SGHTA and CDR2 is FQGNSA. Trimming cost V 5 bases and J 8 bases, with 16 bases left between them.